Listed below are T cell receptor beta chains from one sample, sequenced in a study of cytomegalovirus exposure and HLA in healthy donors. Sequencing was performed with immunoSEQ multiplex PCR; in TCRdb, only in-frame clones are kept and a portion is missing. This repertoire shows 84,000 or so clones, around 62% found once; its top ten account for approximately 5%. What was sequenced was PBMCs. These receptors were obtained from a woman aged 30 to 39 in good health and CMV-seropositive. Both conserved end residues are part of each CDR3. A D gene is named only where the DNA matches it firmly. For some rows the clone size is stated as once, few or many, or as a class when expanded; others skip it.

clone size: .; D gene: .; V gene: TRBV19; CDR3 length: 14; J gene: TRBJ2-3; CDR3 protein: CASRTRGATDTQYF; CDR3 DNA: TGTGCCAGTAGAACCAGGGGGGCCACAGATACGCAGTATTTT
clone size: .; D gene: .; V gene: TRBV19; CDR3 length: 13; J gene: TRBJ1-2; CDR3 protein: CASSMAVNYGYTF; CDR3 DNA: TGTGCCAGTAGTATGGCGGTTAACTATGGCTACACCTTC
clone size: .; D gene: .; V gene: TRBV21-1; CDR3 length: 16; J gene: TRBJ2-7; CDR3 protein: CASSKWQCCQGYEQYF; CDR3 DNA: TGTGCCAGCAGCAAATGGCAGTGCTGTCAGGGCTACGAGCAGTACTTC
clone size: .; D gene: .; V gene: TRBV5-1; CDR3 length: 16; J gene: TRBJ1-4; CDR3 protein: CASSFQGPGANEKLFF; CDR3 DNA: TGCGCCAGCAGCTTTCAGGGGCCTGGGGCTAATGAAAAACTGTTTTTT
clone size: .; D gene: .; V gene: TRBV5-4; CDR3 length: 16; J gene: TRBJ2-1; CDR3 protein: CASSPKYGPAYNEQFF; CDR3 DNA: TGTGCCAGCAGCCCCAAGTACGGCCCAGCGTACAATGAGCAGTTCTTC
clone size: .; D gene: TRBD1; V gene: TRBV10-3; CDR3 length: 14; J gene: TRBJ1-1; CDR3 protein: CAISPGQGASEAFF; CDR3 DNA: TGTGCCATCAGTCCGGGACAGGGGGCATCTGAAGCTTTCTTT
clone size: .; D gene: TRBD1; V gene: TRBV28; CDR3 length: 12; J gene: TRBJ2-5; CDR3 protein: CASSTGGETQYF; CDR3 DNA: TGTGCCAGCAGCACAGGGGGGGAGACCCAGTACTTC
clone size: few; D gene: TRBD2; V gene: TRBV10-2; CDR3 length: 14; J gene: TRBJ2-7; CDR3 protein: CASREERGSYEQYF; CDR3 DNA: TGCGCCAGCAGGGAGGAGCGGGGTAGTTACGAGCAGTACTTC
clone size: .; D gene: TRBD1; V gene: TRBV19; CDR3 length: 13; J gene: TRBJ1-5; CDR3 protein: CASIGQGYQPQHF; CDR3 DNA: TGTGCCAGTATAGGACAGGGGTATCAGCCCCAGCATTTT
clone size: .; D gene: TRBD2; V gene: TRBV4-3; CDR3 length: 16; J gene: TRBJ2-3; CDR3 protein: CASSQGASGGADTQYF; CDR3 DNA: TGCGCCAGCAGCCAAGGGGCTAGCGGGGGAGCAGATACGCAGTATTTT
clone size: .; D gene: .; V gene: TRBV20-1; CDR3 length: 11; J gene: TRBJ2-7; CDR3 protein: CGARASYEQYF; CDR3 DNA: TGCGGTGCCCGCGCTTCGTACGAGCAGTACTTC
clone size: .; D gene: .; V gene: TRBV19; CDR3 length: 11; J gene: TRBJ1-1; CDR3 protein: CASNMNTEAFF; CDR3 DNA: TGTGCCAGTAATATGAACACTGAAGCTTTCTTT
clone size: .; D gene: .; V gene: TRBV14; CDR3 length: 12; J gene: TRBJ2-7; CDR3 protein: CASSLNRGEQYF; CDR3 DNA: TGTGCCAGCAGCCTGAATAGGGGCGAGCAGTACTTC
clone size: .; D gene: .; V gene: TRBV30; CDR3 length: 12; J gene: TRBJ1-1; CDR3 protein: CAWSGQYTEAFF; CDR3 DNA: TGTGCCTGGAGTGGGCAGTACACTGAAGCTTTCTTT
clone size: .; D gene: .; V gene: TRBV19; CDR3 length: 12; J gene: TRBJ2-5; CDR3 protein: CASSTEGGAQYF; CDR3 DNA: TGTGCCAGTAGTACCGAGGGGGGGGCCCAGTACTTC
clone size: few; D gene: TRBD1; V gene: TRBV7-2; CDR3 length: 14; J gene: TRBJ1-2; CDR3 protein: CASSPLDRNGGYTF; CDR3 DNA: TGTGCCAGCAGCCCTTTGGACAGGAATGGAGGCTACACCTTC
clone size: .; D gene: .; V gene: TRBV5-3; CDR3 length: 13; J gene: TRBJ2-7; CDR3 protein: CARSWGGAHEQYF; CDR3 DNA: TGTGCCAGAAGCTGGGGGGGGGCTCACGAGCAGTACTTC
clone size: .; D gene: .; V gene: TRBV19; CDR3 length: 15; J gene: TRBJ1-6; CDR3 protein: CASSLGGSSNSPLHF; CDR3 DNA: TGTGCCAGTAGTCTCGGGGGATCCAGTAATTCACCCCTCCACTTT
clone size: .; D gene: .; V gene: TRBV18; CDR3 length: 14; J gene: TRBJ1-1; CDR3 protein: CASSPDRQRTEAFF; CDR3 DNA: TGTGCCAGCTCACCGGACCGACAGCGCACTGAAGCTTTCTTT
clone size: .; D gene: .; V gene: TRBV29-1; CDR3 length: 12; J gene: TRBJ2-7; CDR3 protein: CSVELASYEQYF; CDR3 DNA: TGCAGCGTTGAATTGGCCTCATACGAGCAGTACTTC
clone size: .; D gene: TRBD1; V gene: TRBV28; CDR3 length: 19; J gene: TRBJ1-6; CDR3 protein: CASSPSGQGNPRGISPLHF; CDR3 DNA: TGTGCCAGCAGCCCCTCGGGACAGGGTAATCCGAGGGGGATTTCACCCCTCCACTTT
clone size: .; D gene: TRBD2; V gene: TRBV14; CDR3 length: 16; J gene: TRBJ2-3; CDR3 protein: CASSQDHGGGTDTQYF; CDR3 DNA: TGTGCCAGCAGCCAAGATCATGGGGGAGGGACAGATACGCAGTATTTT
clone size: .; D gene: TRBD2; V gene: TRBV7-7; CDR3 length: 15; J gene: TRBJ2-3; CDR3 protein: CASSPWTSGANTQYF; CDR3 DNA: TGTGCTAGCAGCCCCTGGACTAGCGGGGCAAATACGCAGTATTTT
clone size: .; D gene: .; V gene: TRBV18; CDR3 length: 13; J gene: TRBJ2-7; CDR3 protein: CASSPQGDYEQYF; CDR3 DNA: TGTGCCAGCTCACCACAGGGGGACTACGAGCAGTACTTC
clone size: once; D gene: .; V gene: TRBV7-2; CDR3 length: 15; J gene: TRBJ1-4; CDR3 protein: CASSLVGHGNEKLFF; CDR3 DNA: TGTGCCAGCAGCTTAGTGGGACACGGGAATGAAAAACTGTTTTTT
clone size: medium-sized; D gene: .; V gene: TRBV6-1; CDR3 length: 14; J gene: TRBJ2-3; CDR3 protein: CASSGRTDTDTQYF; CDR3 DNA: TGTGCCAGCAGTGGTCGGACAGACACAGATACGCAGTATTTT
clone size: .; D gene: .; V gene: TRBV18; CDR3 length: 16; J gene: TRBJ2-1; CDR3 protein: CASSPPSSSSYNEQFF; CDR3 DNA: TGTGCCAGCTCACCACCAAGTAGCAGCTCCTACAATGAGCAGTTCTTC
clone size: .; D gene: TRBD2; V gene: TRBV11-2; CDR3 length: 16; J gene: TRBJ2-1; CDR3 protein: CASSPLSSGVYNEQFF; CDR3 DNA: TGTGCCAGCAGCCCCCTGAGTAGCGGGGTCTACAATGAGCAGTTCTTC
clone size: few; D gene: .; V gene: TRBV5-1; CDR3 length: 15; J gene: TRBJ2-5; CDR3 protein: CASSLVAGSQETQYF; CDR3 DNA: TGCGCCAGCAGCTTGGTGGCGGGGAGTCAAGAGACCCAGTACTTC
clone size: .; D gene: TRBD2; V gene: TRBV28; CDR3 length: 15; J gene: TRBJ2-7; CDR3 protein: CASSSSSGDSYEQYF; CDR3 DNA: TGTGCCAGCAGTTCATCAAGCGGGGACTCCTACGAGCAGTACTTC
clone size: .; D gene: .; V gene: TRBV13; CDR3 length: 16; J gene: TRBJ1-4; CDR3 protein: CASSLQVSATNEKLFF; CDR3 DNA: TGTGCCAGCAGCTTACAGGTATCTGCAACTAATGAAAAACTGTTTTTT
clone size: .; D gene: TRBD1; V gene: TRBV15; CDR3 length: 18; J gene: TRBJ1-6; CDR3 protein: CATSRERQGASVGSPLHF; CDR3 DNA: TGTGCCACCAGCAGAGAGCGGCAGGGGGCTAGCGTAGGTTCACCCCTCCACTTT
clone size: once; D gene: TRBD1; V gene: TRBV6-5; CDR3 length: 12; J gene: TRBJ1-2; CDR3 protein: CASITGDYGYTF; CDR3 DNA: TGTGCCAGCATCACAGGGGACTATGGCTACACCTTC
clone size: .; D gene: .; V gene: TRBV13; CDR3 length: 15; J gene: TRBJ1-2; CDR3 protein: CASSLTQTANYGYTF; CDR3 DNA: TGTGCCAGCAGCTTAACACAGACGGCTAACTATGGCTACACCTTC
clone size: few; D gene: .; V gene: TRBV30; CDR3 length: 12; J gene: TRBJ1-6; CDR3 protein: CAWSSPLSPLHF; CDR3 DNA: TGTGCCTGGAGTTCCCCTCTCTCACCCCTCCACTTT
clone size: .; D gene: TRBD2; V gene: TRBV30; CDR3 length: 13; J gene: TRBJ2-1; CDR3 protein: CALGAGAYNEQFF; CDR3 DNA: TGTGCCTTAGGAGCGGGGGCCTACAATGAGCAGTTCTTC
clone size: once; D gene: .; V gene: TRBV7-2; CDR3 length: 17; J gene: TRBJ1-1; CDR3 protein: CASSHRQGFGFSTEAFF; CDR3 DNA: TGTGCCAGCAGCCATAGGCAGGGTTTCGGGTTTTCCACTGAAGCTTTCTTT
clone size: .; D gene: .; V gene: TRBV5-6; CDR3 length: 13; J gene: TRBJ1-1; CDR3 protein: CASRTEGNTEAFF; CDR3 DNA: TGTGCCAGCAGAACGGAGGGAAACACTGAAGCTTTCTTT
clone size: .; D gene: .; V gene: TRBV6-4; CDR3 length: 12; J gene: TRBJ1-4; CDR3 protein: CASSGVDKKLFF; CDR3 DNA: TGTGCCAGCTCGGGGGTCGACAAAAAACTGTTTTTT
clone size: once; D gene: TRBD1; V gene: TRBV4-1; CDR3 length: 17; J gene: TRBJ2-2; CDR3 protein: CASSQDESRGPTGELFF; CDR3 DNA: TGCGCCAGCAGCCAAGATGAGTCGAGGGGGCCCACCGGGGAGCTGTTTTTT
clone size: once; D gene: TRBD1; V gene: TRBV19; CDR3 length: 16; J gene: TRBJ1-5; CDR3 protein: CASSIITGGGNQPQHF; CDR3 DNA: TGTGCCAGTAGTATCATTACAGGGGGCGGCAATCAGCCCCAGCATTTT
clone size: .; D gene: TRBD1; V gene: TRBV6-5; CDR3 length: 14; J gene: TRBJ1-1; CDR3 protein: CASRPGTGNTEAFF; CDR3 DNA: TGTGCCAGCAGACCCGGGACAGGGAACACTGAAGCTTTCTTT
clone size: .; D gene: TRBD1; V gene: TRBV10-2; CDR3 length: 14; J gene: TRBJ1-1; CDR3 protein: CASSAGQTRTEAFF; CDR3 DNA: TGCGCCAGCAGTGCGGGACAGACCCGAACTGAAGCTTTCTTT
clone size: .; D gene: TRBD2; V gene: TRBV2; CDR3 length: 15; J gene: TRBJ2-3; CDR3 protein: CASIRTSFVTDTQYF; CDR3 DNA: TGTGCCAGCATCAGGACTAGTTTCGTGACAGATACGCAGTATTTT
clone size: .; D gene: .; V gene: TRBV10-3; CDR3 length: 12; J gene: TRBJ2-1; CDR3 protein: CAIASPGNEQFF; CDR3 DNA: TGTGCCATCGCATCTCCGGGGAATGAGCAGTTCTTC
clone size: .; D gene: TRBD1; V gene: TRBV7-2; CDR3 length: 15; J gene: TRBJ1-6; CDR3 protein: CASSSWTGEASPLHF; CDR3 DNA: TGTGCCAGCAGCTCCTGGACAGGGGAAGCTTCACCCCTCCACTTT
clone size: .; D gene: .; V gene: TRBV28; CDR3 length: 14; J gene: TRBJ1-1; CDR3 protein: CASSLQGRITEAFF; CDR3 DNA: TGTGCCAGCAGTTTGCAGGGGCGCATCACTGAAGCTTTCTTT
clone size: .; D gene: .; V gene: TRBV5-1; CDR3 length: 15; J gene: TRBJ1-4; CDR3 protein: CASSHTGVTNEKLFF; CDR3 DNA: TGCGCCAGCAGCCATACGGGTGTAACTAATGAAAAACTGTTTTTT
clone size: .; D gene: .; V gene: TRBV12-5; CDR3 length: 13; J gene: TRBJ1-6; CDR3 protein: CASGWGRDSPLHF; CDR3 DNA: TGTGCTAGTGGCTGGGGGAGGGATTCACCCCTCCACTTT